Listed here is a single T cell receptor beta chain. Trimming took 2 bases from V and 4 from J; bases not matched to a gene: 1. This CDR3 is 15 amino acids long. CDR1 and CDR2 (germline): SGHDT, YYEEEE. Some clones are missing from TCRdb's copy, which holds only in-frame ones; the method was immunoSEQ multiplex PCR. Of about 150,000 clones detected, 80% to 95% appear once; the ten largest clones hold roughly 2.1%. This entry is derived from a study of control samples from healthy donors and cancer patients. V usage is TRBV5-6 and J usage is TRBJ2-1; TRBD2 matches 12 bases. Sequenced: blood. The receptor was derived from a woman in her forties in good health. The CDR3 DNA follows: TGTGCCAGCAGCTTACTAGCGGGGGGTTACAATGAGCAGTTCTTC. Translation: CASSLLAGGYNEQFF. The variable domain in full, with the rest retrieved from reference TRBV5-6 and TRBJ2-1, is DAGVTQSPTHLIKTRGQQVTLRCSPKSGHDTVSWYQQALGQGPQFIFQYYEEEERQRGNFPDRFSGHQFPNYSSELNVNALLLGDSALYLCASSLLAGGYNEQFFGPGTRLTVL.